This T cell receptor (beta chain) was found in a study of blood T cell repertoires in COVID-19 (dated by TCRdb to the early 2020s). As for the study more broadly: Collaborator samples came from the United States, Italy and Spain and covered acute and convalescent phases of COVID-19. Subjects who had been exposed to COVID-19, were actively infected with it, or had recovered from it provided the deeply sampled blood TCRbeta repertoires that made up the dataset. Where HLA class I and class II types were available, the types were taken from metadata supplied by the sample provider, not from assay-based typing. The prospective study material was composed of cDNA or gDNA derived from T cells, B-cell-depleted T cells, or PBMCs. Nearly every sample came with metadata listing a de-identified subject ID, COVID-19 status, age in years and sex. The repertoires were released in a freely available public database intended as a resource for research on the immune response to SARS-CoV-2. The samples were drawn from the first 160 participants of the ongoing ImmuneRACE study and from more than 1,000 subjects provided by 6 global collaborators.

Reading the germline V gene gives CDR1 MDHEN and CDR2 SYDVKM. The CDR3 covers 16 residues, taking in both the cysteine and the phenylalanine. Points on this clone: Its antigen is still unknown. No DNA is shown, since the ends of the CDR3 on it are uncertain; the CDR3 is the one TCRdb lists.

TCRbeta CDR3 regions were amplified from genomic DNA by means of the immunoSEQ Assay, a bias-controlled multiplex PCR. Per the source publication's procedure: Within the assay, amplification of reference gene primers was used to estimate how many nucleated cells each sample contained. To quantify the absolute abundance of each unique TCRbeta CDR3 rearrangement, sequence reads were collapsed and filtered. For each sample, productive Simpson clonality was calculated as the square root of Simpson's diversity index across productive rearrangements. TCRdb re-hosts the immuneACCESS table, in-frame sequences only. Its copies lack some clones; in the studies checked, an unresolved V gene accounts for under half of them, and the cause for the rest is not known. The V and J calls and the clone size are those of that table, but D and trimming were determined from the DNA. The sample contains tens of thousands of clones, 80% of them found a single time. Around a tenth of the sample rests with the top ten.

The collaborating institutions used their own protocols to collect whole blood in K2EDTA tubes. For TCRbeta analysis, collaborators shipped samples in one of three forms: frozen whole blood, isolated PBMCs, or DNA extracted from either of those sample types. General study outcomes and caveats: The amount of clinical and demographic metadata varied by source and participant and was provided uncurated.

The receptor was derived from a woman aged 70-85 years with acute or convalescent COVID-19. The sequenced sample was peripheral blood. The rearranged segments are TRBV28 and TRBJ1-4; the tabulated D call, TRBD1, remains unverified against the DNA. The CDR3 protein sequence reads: CASSSSTGGVAEKLFF.